This record looks at one T cell receptor (beta chain) sequence and its context. The ends were cut back, 5 bases at V and 16 bases at J, with 14 bases in the middle. This CDR3 is 11 amino acids long. Germline loops: CDR1 MNHEY, CDR2 SVGEGT. The protocol was immunoSEQ multiplex PCR, while the TCRdb copy is restricted to in-frame clones and leaves out a portion. The table shows 100,000 or so clones, with roughly nine tenths occurring only once. The sample is drawn from a study of control samples from healthy donors and cancer patients. The sequencing input was blood. This TCR was sampled from a woman younger than 45 in good health. The rearrangement uses TRBV6-2 or TRBV6-3 and TRBJ1-4; D gene ambiguous. For the CDR3, the DNA is TGTGCCAGCAGTACCCCGGGAACGACGTTTTTT. Protein: CASSTPGTTFF.